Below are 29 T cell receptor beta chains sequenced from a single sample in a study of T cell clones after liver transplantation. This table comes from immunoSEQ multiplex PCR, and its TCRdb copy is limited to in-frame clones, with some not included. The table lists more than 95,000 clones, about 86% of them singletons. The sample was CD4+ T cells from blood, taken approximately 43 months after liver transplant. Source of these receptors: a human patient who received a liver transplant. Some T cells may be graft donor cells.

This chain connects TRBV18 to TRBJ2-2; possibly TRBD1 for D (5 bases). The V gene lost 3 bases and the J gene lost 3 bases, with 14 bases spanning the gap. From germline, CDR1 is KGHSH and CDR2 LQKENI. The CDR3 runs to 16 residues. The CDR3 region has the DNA TGTGCCAGCTCACCCTCCACTAACAGGCACACCGGGGAGCTGTTTTTT. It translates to CASSPSTNRHTGELFF.

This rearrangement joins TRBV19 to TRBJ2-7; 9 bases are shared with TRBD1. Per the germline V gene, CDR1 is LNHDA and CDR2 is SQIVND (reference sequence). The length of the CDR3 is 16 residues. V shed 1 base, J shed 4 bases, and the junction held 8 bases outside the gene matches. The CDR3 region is CASSIAHLTGGYEQYF. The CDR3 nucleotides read TGTGCCAGTAGTATAGCCCACTTGACAGGGGGGTACGAGCAGTACTTC.

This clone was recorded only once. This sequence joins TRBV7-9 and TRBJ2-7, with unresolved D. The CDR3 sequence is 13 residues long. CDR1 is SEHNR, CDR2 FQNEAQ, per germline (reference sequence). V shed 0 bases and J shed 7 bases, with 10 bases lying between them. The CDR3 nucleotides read TGTGCCAGCAGCTTAGCGGGATCGGAAGAGCAGTACTTC. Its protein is CASSLAGSEEQYF.

The CDR3 region is CASSPKTGFDEQYF. Here the CDR3 DNA reads TGTGCCAGCTCACCAAAAACAGGTTTCGACGAGCAGTACTTC. The chain couples TRBV18 to TRBJ2-7, with D possibly matching TRBD1 (5 bases). V lost 2 bases and J 5 bases, leaving 13 bases between the germline ends. The CDR3 covers 14 residues. From germline, CDR1 is KGHSH and CDR2 LQKENI.

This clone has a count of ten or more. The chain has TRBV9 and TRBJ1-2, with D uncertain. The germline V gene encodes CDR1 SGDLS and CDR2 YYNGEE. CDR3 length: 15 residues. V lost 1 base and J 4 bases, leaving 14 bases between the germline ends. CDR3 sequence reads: CASSVLVDTSYGYTF. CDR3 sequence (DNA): TGTGCCAGCAGCGTACTAGTCGACACCTCCTATGGCTACACCTTC. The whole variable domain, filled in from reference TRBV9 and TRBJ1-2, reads DSGVTQTPKHLITATGQRVTLRCSPRSGDLSVYWYQQSLDQGLQFLIQYYNGEERAKGNILERFSAQQFPDLHSELNLSSLELGDSALYFCASSVLVDTSYGYTFGSGTRLTVV.

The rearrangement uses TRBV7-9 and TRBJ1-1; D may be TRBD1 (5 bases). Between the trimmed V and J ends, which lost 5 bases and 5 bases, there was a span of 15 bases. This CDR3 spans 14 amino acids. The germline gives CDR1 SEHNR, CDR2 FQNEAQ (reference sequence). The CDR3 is CASSLSGGETEAFF. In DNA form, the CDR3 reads TGTGCCAGCAGCCTGAGTGGGGGTGAAACTGAAGCTTTCTTT. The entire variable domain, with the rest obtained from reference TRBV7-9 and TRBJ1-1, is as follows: DTGVSQNPRHKITKRGQNVTFRCDPISEHNRLYWYRQTLGQGPEFLTYFQNEAQLEKSRLLSDRFSAERPKGSFSTLEIQRTEQGDSAMYLCASSLSGGETEAFFGQGTRLTVV.

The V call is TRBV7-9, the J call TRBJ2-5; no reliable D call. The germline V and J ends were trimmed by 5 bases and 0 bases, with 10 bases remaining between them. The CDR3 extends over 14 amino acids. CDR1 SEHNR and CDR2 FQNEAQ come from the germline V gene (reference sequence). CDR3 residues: CASSRRQDQETQYF. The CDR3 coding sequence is TGTGCCAGCAGCCGAAGGCAGGACCAAGAGACCCAGTACTTC. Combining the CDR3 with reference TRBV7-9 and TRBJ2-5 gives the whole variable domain DTGVSQNPRHKITKRGQNVTFRCDPISEHNRLYWYRQTLGQGPEFLTYFQNEAQLEKSRLLSDRFSAERPKGSFSTLEIQRTEQGDSAMYLCASSRRQDQETQYFGPGTRLLVL.

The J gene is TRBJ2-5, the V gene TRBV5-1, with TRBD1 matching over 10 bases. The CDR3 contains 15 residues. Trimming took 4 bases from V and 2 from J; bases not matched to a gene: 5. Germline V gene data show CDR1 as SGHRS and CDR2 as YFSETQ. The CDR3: CASSGDRGLQETQYF. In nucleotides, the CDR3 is TGCGCCAGCAGCGGGGACAGGGGATTGCAAGAGACCCAGTACTTC.

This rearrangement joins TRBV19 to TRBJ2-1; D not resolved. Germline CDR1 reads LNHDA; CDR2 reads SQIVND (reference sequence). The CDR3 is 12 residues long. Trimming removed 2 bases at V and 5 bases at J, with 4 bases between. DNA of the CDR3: TGTGCCAGTAGTATAAAAGACAATGAGCAGTTCTTC. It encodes CASSIKDNEQFF.

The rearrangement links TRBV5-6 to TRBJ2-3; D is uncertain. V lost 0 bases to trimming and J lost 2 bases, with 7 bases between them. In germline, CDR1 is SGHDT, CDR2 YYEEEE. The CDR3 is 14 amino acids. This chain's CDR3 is CASSLVGLTDTQYF. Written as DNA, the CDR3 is TGTGCCAGCAGCTTGGTAGGGCTCACAGATACGCAGTATTTT.

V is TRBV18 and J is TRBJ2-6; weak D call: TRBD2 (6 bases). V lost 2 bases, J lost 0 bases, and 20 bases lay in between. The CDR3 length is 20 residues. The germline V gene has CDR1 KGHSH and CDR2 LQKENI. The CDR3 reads CASSPSGGSPGSSGANVLTF. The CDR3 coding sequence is TGTGCCAGCTCACCAAGTGGGGGGAGCCCAGGTAGCTCTGGGGCCAACGTCCTGACTTTC.

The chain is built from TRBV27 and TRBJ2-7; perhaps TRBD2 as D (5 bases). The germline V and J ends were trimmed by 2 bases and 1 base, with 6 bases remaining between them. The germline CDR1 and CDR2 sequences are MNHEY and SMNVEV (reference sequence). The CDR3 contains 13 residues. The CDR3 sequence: CASSLTGSYEQYF. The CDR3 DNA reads TGTGCCAGCAGTTTAACGGGGTCCTACGAGCAGTACTTC.

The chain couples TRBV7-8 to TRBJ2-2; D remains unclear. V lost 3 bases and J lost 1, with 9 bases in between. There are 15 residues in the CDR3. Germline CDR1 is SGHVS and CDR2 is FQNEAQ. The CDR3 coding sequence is TGTGCCAGCAGCTTTTACGAGCGGAACACCGGGGAGCTGTTTTTT. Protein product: CASSFYERNTGELFF.

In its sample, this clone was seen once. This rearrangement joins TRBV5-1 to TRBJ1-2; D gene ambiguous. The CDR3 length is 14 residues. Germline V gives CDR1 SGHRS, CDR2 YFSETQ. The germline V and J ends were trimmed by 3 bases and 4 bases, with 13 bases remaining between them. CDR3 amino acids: CASSYLEGLYGYTF. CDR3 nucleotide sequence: TGCGCCAGCAGCTACCTCGAAGGGCTCTATGGCTACACCTTC. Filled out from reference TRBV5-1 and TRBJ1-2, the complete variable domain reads KAGVTQTPRYLIKTRGQQVTLSCSPISGHRSVSWYQQTPGQGLQFLFEYFSETQRNKGNFPGRFSGRQFSNSRSEMNVSTLELGDSALYLCASSYLEGLYGYTFGSGTRLTVV.

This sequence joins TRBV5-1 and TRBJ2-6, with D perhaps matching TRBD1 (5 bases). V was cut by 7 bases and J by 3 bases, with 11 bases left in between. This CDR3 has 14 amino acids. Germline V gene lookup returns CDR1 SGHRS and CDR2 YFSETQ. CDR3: CASGLGHGANVLTF. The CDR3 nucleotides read TGCGCCAGCGGGCTGGGGCATGGGGCCAACGTCCTGACTTTC.

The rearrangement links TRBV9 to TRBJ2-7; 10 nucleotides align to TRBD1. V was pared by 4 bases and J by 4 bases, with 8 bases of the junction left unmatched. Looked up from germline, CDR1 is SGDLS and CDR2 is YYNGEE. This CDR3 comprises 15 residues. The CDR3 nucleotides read TGTGCCAGCAGCCCCCTGGCGGGACAGGGGTACGAGCAGTACTTC. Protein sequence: CASSPLAGQGYEQYF.

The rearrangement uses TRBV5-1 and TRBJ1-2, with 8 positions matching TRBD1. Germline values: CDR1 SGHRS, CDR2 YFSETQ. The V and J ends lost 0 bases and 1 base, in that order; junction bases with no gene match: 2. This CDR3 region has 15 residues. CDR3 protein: CASSLGTGINYGYTF. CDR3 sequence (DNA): TGCGCCAGCAGCTTGGGGACAGGGATTAACTATGGCTACACCTTC. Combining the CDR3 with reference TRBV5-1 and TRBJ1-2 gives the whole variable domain KAGVTQTPRYLIKTRGQQVTLSCSPISGHRSVSWYQQTPGQGLQFLFEYFSETQRNKGNFPGRFSGRQFSNSRSEMNVSTLELGDSALYLCASSLGTGINYGYTFGSGTRLTVV.

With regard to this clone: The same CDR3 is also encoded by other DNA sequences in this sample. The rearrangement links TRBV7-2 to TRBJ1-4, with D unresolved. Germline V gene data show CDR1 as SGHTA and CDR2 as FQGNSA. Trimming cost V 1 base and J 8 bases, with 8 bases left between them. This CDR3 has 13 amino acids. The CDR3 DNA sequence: TGTGCCAGCAGCTTAGGTGCTTTCGAAAAACTGTTTTTT. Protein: CASSLGAFEKLFF.

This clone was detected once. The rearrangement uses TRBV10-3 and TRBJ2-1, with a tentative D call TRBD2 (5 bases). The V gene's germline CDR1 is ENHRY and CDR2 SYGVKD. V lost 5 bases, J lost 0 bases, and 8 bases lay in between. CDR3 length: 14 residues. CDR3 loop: CAISKGDSYNEQFF. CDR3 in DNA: TGTGCCATCAGTAAGGGAGACTCCTACAATGAGCAGTTCTTC.

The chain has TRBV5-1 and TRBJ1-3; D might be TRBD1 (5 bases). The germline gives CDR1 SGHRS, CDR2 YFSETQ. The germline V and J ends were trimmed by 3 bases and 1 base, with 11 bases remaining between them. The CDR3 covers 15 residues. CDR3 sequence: CASSSHGTSGNTIYF. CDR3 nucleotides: TGCGCCAGCAGCTCCCATGGGACGTCTGGAAACACCATATATTTT.

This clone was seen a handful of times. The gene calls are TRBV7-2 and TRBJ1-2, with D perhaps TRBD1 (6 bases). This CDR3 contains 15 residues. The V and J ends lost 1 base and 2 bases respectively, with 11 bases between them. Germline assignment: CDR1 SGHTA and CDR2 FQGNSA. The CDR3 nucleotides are TGTGCCAGCAGCTTAGACAGGGCAACCAACTATGGCTACACCTTC. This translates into CASSLDRATNYGYTF.

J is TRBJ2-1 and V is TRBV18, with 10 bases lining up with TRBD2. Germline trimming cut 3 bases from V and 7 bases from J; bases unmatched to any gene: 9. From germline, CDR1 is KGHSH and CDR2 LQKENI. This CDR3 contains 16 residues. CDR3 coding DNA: TGTGCCAGCTCACCCCAAGAGGCTAGCGGGAGTAATGAGCAGTTCTTC. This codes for CASSPQEASGSNEQFF.

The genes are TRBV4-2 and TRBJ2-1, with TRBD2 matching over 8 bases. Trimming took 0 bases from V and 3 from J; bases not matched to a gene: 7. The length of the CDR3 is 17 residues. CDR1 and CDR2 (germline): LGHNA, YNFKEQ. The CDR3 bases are TGTGCCAGCAGCCAAGATGTGAATAGCGGGGACTACAATGAGCAGTTCTTC. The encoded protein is CASSQDVNSGDYNEQFF.

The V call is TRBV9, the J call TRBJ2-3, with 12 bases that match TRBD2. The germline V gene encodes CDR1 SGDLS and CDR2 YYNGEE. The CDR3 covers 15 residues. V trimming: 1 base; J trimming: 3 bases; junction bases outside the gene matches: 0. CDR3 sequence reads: CASSVLAGGTDTQYF. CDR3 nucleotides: TGTGCCAGCAGCGTACTAGCGGGAGGGACAGATACGCAGTATTTT.

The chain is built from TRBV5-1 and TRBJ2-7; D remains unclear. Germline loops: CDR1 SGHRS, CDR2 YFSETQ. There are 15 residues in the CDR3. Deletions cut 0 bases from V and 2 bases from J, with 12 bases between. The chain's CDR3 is CASSLGSAGTYEQYF. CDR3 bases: TGCGCCAGCAGCTTGGGGTCGGCAGGAACCTACGAGCAGTACTTC.

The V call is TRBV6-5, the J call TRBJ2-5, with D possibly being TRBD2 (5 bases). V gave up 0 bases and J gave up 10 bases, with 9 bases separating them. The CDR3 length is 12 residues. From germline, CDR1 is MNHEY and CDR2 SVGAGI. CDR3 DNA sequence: TGTGCCAGCAGTTACTCGAGCGGCGACCAGTACTTC. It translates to CASSYSSGDQYF.

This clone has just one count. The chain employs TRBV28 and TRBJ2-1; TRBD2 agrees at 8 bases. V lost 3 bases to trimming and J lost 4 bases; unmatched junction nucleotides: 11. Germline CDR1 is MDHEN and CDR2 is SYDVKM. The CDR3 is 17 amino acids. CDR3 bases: TGTGCCAGCAGTTTGTCGGCGAGCGGGAGTCCTTACAATGAGCAGTTCTTC. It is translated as CASSLSASGSPYNEQFF.

The CDR3 reads CAISAKRTSGGFTDTQYF. Here the CDR3 DNA reads TGTGCCATCAGTGCTAAACGGACTAGCGGGGGTTTCACAGATACGCAGTATTTT. The V gene is TRBV10-3, the J gene TRBJ2-3; 13 bases map to TRBD2. This CDR3 spans 18 amino acids. The trim removed 4 bases at V and 2 bases at J, leaving 9 bases unmatched. The germline CDR1 and CDR2 sequences are ENHRY and SYGVKD.

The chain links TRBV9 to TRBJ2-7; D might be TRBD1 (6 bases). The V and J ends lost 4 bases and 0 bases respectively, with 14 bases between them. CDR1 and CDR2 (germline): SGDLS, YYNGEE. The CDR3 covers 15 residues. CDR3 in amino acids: CASSFRDTRSYEQYF. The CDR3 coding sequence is TGTGCCAGCAGCTTCCGGGACACCCGCTCCTACGAGCAGTACTTC.